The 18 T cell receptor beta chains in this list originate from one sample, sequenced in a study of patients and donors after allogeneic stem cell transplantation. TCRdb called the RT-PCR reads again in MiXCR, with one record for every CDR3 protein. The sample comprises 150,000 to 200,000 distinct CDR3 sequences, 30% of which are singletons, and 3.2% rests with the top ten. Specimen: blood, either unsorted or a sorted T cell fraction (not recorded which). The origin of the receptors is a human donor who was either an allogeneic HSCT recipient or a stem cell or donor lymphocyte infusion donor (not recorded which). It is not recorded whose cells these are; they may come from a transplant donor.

CDR3 protein: CASSFHPGGGSLNEQFF. As DNA, the CDR3 is TGTGCCAGCAGCTTCCACCCGGGGGGCGGGAGTCTTAATGAGCAGTTCTTC. The rearrangement joins TRBV7-6 to TRBJ2-1, with D possibly TRBD2 on 7 matching bases. V dropped 3 bases and J dropped 7 bases, with 22 bases sitting between them. Germline CDR1 SGHVS, CDR2 FNYEAQ. The CDR3 consists of 17 residues.

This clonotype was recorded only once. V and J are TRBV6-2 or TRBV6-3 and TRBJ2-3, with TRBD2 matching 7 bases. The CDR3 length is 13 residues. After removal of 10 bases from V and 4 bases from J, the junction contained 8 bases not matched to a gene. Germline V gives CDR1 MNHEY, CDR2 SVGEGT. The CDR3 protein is CATLWGGADTQYF. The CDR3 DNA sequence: TGTGCCACCCTTTGGGGGGGGGCAGATACGCAGTATTTT.

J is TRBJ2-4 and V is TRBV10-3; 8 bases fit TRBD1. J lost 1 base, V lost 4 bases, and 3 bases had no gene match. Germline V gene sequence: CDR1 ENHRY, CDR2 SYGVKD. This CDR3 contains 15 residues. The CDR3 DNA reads TGTGCCATCAGTGCCAGGGGGCAGGCCAAAAACATTCAGTACTTC. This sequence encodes CAISARGQAKNIQYF.

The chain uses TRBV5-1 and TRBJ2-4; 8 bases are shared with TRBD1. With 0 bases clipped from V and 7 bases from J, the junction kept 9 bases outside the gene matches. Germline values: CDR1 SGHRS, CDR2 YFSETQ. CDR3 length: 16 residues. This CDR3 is CASSLGQGQGENIQYF. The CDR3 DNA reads TGCGCCAGCAGCTTGGGACAGGGGCAGGGAGAGAACATTCAGTACTTC.

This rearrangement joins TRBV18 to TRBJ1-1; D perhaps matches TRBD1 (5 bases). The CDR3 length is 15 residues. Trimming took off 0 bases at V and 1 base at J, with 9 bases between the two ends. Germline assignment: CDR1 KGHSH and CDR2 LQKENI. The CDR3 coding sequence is TGTGCCAGCTCACCACCTAGGGGTCGGAACACTGAAGCTTTCTTT. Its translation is CASSPPRGRNTEAFF.

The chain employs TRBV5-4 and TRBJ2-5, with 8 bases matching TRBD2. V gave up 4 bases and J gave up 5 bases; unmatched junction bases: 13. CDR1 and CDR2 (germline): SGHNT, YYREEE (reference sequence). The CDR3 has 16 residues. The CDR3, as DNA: TGTGCCAGCAGCATAAAGCGGGAGAAGTCCGGGGAGACCCAGTACTTC. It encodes CASSIKREKSGETQYF.

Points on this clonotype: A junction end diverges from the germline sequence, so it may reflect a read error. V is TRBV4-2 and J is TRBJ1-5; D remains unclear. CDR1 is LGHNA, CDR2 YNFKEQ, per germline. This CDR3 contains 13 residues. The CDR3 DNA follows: TGTGCCAGCGGCCAAGATACCAGCCAGCCCCAGCATTTT. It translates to CASGQDTSQPQHF.

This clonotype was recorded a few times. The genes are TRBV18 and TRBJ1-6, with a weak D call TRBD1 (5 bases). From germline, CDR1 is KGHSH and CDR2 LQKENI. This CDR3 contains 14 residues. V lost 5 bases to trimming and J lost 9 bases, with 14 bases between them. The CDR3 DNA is TGTGCCAGCTCAACTCAGGGAAGGGGTTCACCCCTCCACTTT. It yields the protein CASSTQGRGSPLHF.

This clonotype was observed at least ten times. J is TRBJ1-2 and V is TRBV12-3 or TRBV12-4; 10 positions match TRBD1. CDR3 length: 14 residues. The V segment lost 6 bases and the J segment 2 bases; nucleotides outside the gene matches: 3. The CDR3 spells CASRDRGFNYGYTF. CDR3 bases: TGTGCCAGCAGGGACAGGGGGTTCAACTATGGCTACACCTTC.

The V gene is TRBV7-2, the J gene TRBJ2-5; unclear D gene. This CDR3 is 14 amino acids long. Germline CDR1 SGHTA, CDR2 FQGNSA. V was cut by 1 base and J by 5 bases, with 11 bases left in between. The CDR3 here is CASSLGLEDETQYF. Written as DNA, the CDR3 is TGTGCCAGCAGCTTAGGTCTAGAGGATGAGACCCAGTACTTC.

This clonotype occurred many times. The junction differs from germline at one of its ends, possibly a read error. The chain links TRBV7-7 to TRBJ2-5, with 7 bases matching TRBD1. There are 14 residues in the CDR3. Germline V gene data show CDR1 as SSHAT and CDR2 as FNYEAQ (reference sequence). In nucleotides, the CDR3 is TGTGCTAGCAGCTTGAGACAGGGAGTAACGGCCCAGTACTTC. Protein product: CASSLRQGVTAQYF.

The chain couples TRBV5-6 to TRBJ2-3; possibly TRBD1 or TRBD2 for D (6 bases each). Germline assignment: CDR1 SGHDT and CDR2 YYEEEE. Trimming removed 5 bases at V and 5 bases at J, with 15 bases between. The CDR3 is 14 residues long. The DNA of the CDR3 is TGTGCCAGCAGGTCTTGGGGGGCGGGAGATACGCAGTATTTT. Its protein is CASRSWGAGDTQYF.

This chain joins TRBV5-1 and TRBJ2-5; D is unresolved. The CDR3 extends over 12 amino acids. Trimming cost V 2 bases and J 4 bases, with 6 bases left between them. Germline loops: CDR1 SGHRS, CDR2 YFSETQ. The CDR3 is CASSFTRETQYF. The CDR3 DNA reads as TGCGCCAGCAGCTTTACCAGAGAGACCCAGTACTTC.

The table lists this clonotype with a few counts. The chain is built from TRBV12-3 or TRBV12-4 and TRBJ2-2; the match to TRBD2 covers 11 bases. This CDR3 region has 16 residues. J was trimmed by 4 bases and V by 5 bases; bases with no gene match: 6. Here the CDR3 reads CASSPSGGRGTGELFF. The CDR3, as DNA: TGTGCCAGCAGTCCTAGCGGGGGGCGAGGCACCGGGGAGCTGTTTTTT.

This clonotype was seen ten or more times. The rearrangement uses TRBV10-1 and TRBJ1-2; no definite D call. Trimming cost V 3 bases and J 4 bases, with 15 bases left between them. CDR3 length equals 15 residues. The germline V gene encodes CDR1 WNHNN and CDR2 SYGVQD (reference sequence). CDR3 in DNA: TGCGCCAGCAGTGATCTGATCGACGGCCCCTATGGCTACACCTTC. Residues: CASSDLIDGPYGYTF.

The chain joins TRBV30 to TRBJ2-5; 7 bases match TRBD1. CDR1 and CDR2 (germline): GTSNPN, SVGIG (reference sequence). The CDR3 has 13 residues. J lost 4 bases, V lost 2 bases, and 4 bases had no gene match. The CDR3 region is CAWSPTGVETQYF. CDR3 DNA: TGTGCCTGGAGTCCAACAGGGGTAGAGACCCAGTACTTC.

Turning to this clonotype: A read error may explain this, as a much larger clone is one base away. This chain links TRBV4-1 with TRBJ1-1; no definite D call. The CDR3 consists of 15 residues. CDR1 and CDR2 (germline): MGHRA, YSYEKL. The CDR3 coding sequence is TGCGCCAGCAGCCAAGCCCGACAATCTCCGACTGAAGCTTCCTTT. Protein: CASSQARQSPTEASF.

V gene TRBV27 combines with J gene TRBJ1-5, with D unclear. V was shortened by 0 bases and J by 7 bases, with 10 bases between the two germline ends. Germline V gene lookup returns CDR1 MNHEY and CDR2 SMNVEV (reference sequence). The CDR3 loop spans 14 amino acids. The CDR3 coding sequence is TGTGCCAGCAGTTTATCAGGGAACGAGCAGCCCCAGCATTTT. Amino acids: CASSLSGNEQPQHF.